Included here is one T cell receptor beta chain sequence, with context. This table comes from immunoSEQ multiplex PCR, and its TCRdb copy is limited to in-frame clones, with some not included. The table lists nearly 55,000 clones, over 70% of them singletons. The CDR3 is 14 residues long. V lost 5 bases to trimming and J lost 6 bases, with 11 bases between them. CDR1 and CDR2 from the germline V gene are SNHLY and FYNNEI. This sample was included in a study of blood T cell repertoires in COVID-19. The sequencing sample was made of peripheral blood. The sequence was obtained from a human donor with active or convalescent COVID-19. The donor label of this sample is uncertain. The rearrangement links TRBV2 to TRBJ1-6, with a weak D call TRBD1 (6 bases). CDR3 amino acids: CASSRDRLNSPLHF. DNA of the CDR3: TGTGCCAGCAGTAGAGACAGGCTTAATTCACCCCTCCACTTT.